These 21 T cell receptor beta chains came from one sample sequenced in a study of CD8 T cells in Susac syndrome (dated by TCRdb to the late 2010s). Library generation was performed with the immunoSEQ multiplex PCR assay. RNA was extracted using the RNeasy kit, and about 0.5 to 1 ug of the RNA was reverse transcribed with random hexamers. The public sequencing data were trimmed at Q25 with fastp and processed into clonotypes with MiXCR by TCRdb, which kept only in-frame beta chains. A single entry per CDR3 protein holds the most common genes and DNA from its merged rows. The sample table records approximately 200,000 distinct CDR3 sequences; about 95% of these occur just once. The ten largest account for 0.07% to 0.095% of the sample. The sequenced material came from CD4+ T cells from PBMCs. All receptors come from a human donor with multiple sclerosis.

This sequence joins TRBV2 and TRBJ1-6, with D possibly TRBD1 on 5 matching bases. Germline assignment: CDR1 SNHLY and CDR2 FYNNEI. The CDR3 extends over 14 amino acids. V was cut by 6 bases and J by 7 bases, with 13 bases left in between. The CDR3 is CASRFDSLNSPLHF. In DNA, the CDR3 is TGTGCCAGCAGATTTGACAGCCTAAATTCACCCCTCCACTTT.

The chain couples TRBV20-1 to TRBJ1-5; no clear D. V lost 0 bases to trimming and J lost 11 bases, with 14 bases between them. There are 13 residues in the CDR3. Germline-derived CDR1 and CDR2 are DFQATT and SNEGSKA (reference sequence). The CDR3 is CSARDSYSWSQHF. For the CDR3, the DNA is TGCAGTGCTAGAGATTCCTATAGTTGGTCCCAGCATTTT.

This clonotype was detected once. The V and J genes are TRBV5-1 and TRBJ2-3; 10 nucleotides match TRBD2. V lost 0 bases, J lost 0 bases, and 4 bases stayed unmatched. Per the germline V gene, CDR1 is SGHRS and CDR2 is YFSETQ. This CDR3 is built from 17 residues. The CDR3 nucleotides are TGCGCCAGCAGCTTGGCCGCGGGACTAGCGAGCACAGATACGCAGTATTTT. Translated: CASSLAAGLASTDTQYF.

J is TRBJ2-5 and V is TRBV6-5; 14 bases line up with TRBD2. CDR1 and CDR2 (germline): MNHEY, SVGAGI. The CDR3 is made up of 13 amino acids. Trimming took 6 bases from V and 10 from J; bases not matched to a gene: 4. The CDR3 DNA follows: TGTGCCAGCAGCGTCGGGACTAGCGGGGGCCAGTACTTC. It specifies CASSVGTSGGQYF.

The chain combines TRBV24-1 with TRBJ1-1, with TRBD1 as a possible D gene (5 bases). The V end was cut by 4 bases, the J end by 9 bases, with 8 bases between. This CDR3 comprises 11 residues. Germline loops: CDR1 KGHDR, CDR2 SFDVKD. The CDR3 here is CATSEAGKAFF. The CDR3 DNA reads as TGTGCCACCAGTGAAGCAGGGAAAGCTTTCTTT.

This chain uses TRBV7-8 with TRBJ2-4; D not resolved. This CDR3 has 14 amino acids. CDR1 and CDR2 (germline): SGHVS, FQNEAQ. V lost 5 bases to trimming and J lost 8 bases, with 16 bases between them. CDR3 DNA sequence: TGTGCCAGCAGCCGCACCGAAGTTGGGTACATTCAGTACTTC. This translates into CASSRTEVGYIQYF.

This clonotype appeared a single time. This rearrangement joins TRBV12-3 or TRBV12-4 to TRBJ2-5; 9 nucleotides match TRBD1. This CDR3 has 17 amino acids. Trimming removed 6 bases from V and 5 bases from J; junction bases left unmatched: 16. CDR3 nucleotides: TGTGCCAGCAGATGGACAGGGGACGTCACGGGGCCGGAGACCCAGTACTTC. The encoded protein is CASRWTGDVTGPETQYF.

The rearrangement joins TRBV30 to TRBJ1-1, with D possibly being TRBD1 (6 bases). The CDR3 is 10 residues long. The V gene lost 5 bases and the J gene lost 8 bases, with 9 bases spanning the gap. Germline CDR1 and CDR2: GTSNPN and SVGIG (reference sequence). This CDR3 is CAWGDREAFF. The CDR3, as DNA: TGTGCCTGGGGAGACAGGGAAGCTTTCTTT.

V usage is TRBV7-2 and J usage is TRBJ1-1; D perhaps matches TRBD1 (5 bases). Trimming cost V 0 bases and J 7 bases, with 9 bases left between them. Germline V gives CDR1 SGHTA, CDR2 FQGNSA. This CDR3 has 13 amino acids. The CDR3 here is CASSLAQGYEAFF. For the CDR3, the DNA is TGTGCCAGCAGCTTAGCGCAGGGATATGAAGCTTTCTTT.

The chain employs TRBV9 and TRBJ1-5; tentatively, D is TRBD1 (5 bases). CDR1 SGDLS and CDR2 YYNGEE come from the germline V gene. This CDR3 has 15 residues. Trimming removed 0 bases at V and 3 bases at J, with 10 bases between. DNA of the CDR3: TGTGCCAGCAGCGTAGGGACGGGGCACAATCAGCCCCAGCATTTT. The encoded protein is CASSVGTGHNQPQHF.

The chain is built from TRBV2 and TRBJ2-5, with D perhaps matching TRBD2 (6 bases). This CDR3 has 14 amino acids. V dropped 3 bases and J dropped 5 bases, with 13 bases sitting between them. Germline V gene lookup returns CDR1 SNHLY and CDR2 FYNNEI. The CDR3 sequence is CASSETAGGETQYF. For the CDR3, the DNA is TGTGCCAGCAGTGAGACGGCAGGAGGGGAGACCCAGTACTTC. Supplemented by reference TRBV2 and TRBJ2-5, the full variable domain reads EPEVTQTPSHQVTQMGQEVILRCVPISNHLYFYWYRQILGQKVEFLVSFYNNEISEKSEIFDDQFSVERPDGSNFTLKIRSTKLEDSAMYFCASSETAGGETQYFGPGTRLLVL.

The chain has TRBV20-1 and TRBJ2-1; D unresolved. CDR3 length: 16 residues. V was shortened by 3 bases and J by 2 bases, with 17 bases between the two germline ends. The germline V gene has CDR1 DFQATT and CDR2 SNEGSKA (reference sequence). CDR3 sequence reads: CSASSGGSRPYNEQFF. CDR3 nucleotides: TGCAGTGCTAGTAGTGGTGGAAGCAGACCCTACAATGAGCAGTTCTTC.

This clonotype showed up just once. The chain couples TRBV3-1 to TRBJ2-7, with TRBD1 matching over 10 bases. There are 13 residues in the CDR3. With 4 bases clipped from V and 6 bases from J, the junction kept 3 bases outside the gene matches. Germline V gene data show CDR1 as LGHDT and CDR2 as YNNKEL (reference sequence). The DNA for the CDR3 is TGTGCCAGCAGCCCGGGACAGGGGACCGAGCAGTACGTC. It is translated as CASSPGQGTEQYV.

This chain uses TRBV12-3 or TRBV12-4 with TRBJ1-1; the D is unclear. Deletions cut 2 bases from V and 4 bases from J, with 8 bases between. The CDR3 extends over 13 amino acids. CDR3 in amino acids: CASSLRLRTEAFF. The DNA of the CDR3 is TGTGCCAGCAGTTTAAGGTTGCGCACTGAAGCTTTCTTT.

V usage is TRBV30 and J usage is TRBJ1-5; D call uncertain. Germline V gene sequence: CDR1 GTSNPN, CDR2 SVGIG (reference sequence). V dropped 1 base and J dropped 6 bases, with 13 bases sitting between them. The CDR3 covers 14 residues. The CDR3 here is CAWSGAGRSQPQHF. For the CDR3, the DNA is TGTGCCTGGAGTGGGGCCGGTCGGAGTCAGCCCCAGCATTTT.

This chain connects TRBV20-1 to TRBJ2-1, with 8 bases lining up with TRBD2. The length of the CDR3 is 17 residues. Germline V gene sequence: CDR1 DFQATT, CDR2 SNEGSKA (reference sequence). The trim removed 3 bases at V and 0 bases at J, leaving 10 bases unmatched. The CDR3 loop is CSARLLRAGGSYNEQFF. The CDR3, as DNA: TGCAGTGCTAGGTTGCTCCGGGCGGGGGGCTCCTACAATGAGCAGTTCTTC.

CDR3 sequence reads: CSLQGSSYEQYF. The CDR3 coding sequence is TGCAGTCTACAGGGAAGCTCCTACGAGCAGTACTTC. The chain carries TRBV20-1 and TRBJ2-7, with D perhaps matching TRBD1 (6 bases). Germline values: CDR1 DFQATT, CDR2 SNEGSKA (reference sequence). The length of the CDR3 is 12 residues. Trimming stripped 8 bases from V and 0 bases from J, with 11 bases between.

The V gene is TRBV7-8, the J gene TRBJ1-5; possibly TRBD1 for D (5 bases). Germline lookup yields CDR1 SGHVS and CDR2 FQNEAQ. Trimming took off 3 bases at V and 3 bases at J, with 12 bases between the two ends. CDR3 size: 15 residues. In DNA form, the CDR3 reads TGTGCCAGCAGCTTCGCTCAGGGTTACAATCAGCCCCAGCATTTT. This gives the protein CASSFAQGYNQPQHF.

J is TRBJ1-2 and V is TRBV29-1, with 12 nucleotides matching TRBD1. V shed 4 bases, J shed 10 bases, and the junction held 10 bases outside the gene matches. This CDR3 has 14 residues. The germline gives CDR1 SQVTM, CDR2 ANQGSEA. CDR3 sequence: CSVGGTGGSYYYTF. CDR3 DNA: TGCAGCGTTGGTGGGACAGGGGGCAGTTACTACTACACCTTC. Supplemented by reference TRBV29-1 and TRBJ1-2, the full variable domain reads SAVISQKPSRDICQRGTSLTIQCQVDSQVTMMFWYRQQPGQSLTLIATANQGSEATYESGFVIDKFPISRPNLTFSTLTVSNMSPEDSSIYLCSVGGTGGSYYYTFGSGTRLTVV.

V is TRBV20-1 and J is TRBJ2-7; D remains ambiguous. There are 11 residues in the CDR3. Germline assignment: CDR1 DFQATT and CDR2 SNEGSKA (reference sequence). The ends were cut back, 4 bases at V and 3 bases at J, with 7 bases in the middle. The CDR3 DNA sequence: TGCAGTGCTACGGACCACTACGAGCAGTACTTC. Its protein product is CSATDHYEQYF.

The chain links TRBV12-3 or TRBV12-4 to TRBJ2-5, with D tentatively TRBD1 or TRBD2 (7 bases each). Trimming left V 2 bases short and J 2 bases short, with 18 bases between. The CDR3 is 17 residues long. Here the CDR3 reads CASSLRRGGGQQETQYF. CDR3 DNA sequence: TGTGCCAGCAGTTTACGCCGGGGCGGGGGACAGCAAGAGACCCAGTACTTC.